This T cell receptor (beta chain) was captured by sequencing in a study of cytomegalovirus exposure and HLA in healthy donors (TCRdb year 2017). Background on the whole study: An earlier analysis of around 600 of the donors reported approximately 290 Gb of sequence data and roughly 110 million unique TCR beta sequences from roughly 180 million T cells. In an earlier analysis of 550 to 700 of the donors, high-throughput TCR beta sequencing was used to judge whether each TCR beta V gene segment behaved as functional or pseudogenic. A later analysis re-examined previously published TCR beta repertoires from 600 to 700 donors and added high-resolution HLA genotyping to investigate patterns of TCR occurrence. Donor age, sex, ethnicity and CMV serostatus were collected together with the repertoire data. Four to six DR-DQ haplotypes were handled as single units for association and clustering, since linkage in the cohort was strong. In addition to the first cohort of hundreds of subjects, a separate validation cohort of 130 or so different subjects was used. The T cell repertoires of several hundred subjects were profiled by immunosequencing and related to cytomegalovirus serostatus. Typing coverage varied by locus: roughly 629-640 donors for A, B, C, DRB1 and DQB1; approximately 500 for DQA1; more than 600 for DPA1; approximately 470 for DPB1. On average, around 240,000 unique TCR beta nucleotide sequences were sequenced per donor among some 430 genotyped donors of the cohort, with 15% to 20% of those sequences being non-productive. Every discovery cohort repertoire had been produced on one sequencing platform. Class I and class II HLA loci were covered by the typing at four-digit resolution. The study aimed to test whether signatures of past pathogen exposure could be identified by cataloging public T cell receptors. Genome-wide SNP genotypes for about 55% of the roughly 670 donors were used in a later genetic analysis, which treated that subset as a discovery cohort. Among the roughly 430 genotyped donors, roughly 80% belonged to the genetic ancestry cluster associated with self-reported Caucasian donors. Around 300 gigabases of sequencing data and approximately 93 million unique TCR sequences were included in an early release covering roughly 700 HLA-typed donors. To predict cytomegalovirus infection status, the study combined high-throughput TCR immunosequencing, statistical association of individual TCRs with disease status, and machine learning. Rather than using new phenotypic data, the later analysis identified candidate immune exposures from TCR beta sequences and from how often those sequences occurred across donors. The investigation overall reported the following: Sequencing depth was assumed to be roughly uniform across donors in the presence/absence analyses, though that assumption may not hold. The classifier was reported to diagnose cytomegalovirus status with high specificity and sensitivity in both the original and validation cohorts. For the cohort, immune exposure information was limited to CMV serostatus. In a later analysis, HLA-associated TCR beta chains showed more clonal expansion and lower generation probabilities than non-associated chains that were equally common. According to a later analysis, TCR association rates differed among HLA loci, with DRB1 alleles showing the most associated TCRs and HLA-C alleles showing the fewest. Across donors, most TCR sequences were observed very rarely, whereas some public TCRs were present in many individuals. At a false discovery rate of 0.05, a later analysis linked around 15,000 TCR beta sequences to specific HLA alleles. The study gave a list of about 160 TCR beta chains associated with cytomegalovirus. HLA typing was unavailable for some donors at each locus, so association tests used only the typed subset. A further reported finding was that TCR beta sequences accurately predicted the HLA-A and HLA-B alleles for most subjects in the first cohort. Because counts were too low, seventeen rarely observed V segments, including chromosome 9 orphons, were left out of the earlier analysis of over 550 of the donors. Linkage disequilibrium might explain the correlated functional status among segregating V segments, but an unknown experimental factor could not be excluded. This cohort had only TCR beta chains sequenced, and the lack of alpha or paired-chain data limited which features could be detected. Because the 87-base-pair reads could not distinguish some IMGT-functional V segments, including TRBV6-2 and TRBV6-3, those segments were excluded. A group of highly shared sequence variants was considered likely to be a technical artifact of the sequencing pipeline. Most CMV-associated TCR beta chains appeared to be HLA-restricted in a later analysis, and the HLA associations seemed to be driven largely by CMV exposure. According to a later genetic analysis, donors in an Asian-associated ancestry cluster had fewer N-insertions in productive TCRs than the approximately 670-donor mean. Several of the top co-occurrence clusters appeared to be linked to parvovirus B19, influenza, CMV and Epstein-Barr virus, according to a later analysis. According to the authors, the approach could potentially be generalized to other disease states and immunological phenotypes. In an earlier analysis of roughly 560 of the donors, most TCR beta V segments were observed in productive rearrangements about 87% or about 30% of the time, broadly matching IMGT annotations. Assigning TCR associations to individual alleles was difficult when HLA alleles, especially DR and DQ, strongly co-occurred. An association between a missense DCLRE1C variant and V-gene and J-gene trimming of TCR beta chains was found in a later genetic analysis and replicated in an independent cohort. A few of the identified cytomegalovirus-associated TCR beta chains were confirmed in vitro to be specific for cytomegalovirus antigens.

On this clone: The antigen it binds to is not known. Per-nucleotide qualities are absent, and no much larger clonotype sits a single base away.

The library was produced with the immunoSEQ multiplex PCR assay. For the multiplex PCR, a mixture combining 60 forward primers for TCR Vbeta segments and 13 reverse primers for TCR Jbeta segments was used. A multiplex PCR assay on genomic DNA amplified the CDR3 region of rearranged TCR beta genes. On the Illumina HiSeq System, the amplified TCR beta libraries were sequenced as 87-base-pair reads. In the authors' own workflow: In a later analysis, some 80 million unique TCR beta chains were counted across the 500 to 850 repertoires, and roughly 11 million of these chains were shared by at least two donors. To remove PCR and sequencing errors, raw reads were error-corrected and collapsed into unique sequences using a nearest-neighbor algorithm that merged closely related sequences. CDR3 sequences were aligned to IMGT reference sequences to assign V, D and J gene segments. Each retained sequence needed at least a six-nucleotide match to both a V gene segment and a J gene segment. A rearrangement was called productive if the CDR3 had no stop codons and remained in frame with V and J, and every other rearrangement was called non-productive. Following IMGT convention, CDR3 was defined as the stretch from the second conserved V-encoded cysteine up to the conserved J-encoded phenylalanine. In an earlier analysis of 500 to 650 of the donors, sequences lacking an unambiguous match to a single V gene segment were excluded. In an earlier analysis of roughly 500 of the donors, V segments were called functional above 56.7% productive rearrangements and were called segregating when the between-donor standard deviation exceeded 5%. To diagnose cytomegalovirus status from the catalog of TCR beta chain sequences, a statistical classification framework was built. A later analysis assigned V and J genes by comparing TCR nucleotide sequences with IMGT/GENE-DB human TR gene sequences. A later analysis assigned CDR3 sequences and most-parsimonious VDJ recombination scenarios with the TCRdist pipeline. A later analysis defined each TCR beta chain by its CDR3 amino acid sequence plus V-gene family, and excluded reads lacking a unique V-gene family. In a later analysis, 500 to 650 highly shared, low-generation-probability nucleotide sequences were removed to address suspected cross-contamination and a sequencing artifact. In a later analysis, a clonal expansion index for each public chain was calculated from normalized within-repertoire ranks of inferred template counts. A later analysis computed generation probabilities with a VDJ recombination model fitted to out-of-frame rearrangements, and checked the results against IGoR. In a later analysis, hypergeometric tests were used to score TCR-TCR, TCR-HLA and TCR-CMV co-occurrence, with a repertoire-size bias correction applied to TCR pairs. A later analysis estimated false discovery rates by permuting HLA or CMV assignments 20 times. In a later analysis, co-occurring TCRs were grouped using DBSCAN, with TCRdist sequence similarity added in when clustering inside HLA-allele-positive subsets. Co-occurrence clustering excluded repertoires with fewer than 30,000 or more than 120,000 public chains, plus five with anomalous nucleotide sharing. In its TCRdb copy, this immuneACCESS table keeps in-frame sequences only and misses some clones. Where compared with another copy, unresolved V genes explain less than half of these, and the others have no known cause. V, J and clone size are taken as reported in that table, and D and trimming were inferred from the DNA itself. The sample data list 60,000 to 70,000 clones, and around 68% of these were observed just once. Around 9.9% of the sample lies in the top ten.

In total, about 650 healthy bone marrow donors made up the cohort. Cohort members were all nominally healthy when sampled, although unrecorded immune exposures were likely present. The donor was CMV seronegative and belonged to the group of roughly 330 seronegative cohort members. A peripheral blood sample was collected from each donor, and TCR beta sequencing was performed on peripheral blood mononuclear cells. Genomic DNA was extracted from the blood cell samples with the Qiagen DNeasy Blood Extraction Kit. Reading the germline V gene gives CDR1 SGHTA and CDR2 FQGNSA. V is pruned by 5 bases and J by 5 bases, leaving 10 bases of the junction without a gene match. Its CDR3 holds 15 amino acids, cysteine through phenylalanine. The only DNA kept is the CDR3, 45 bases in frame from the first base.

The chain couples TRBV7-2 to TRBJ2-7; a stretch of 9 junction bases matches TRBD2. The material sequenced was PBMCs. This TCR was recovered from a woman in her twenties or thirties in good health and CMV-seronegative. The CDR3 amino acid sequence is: CASSRRGRGGDEQYF. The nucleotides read TGTGCCAGCAGCCGGCGTGGGCGGGGGGGCGACGAGCAGTACTTC.